These T cell receptor beta chains were read from a single sample in a study of cytomegalovirus exposure and HLA in healthy donors. The data were produced by immunoSEQ multiplex PCR, yet TCRdb's version contains in-frame clones alone and is incomplete. The top ten hold 13% of the sample, which has about 110,000 clones, around 80% seen once. Sequencing was done on a sample of PBMCs. These TCRs come from a man between 25 and 39 years old in good health and CMV-seropositive. CDR3s include the opening cysteine and the closing phenylalanine or tryptophan. D genes are given only for firm matches. The listing skips clone size in some rows; elsewhere it reads once, few, many or a size class.

>TRBJ2-5|TRBV2|TRBD1|.
TGTGCCAGCAATGTGGTGGGGACAGAAGAGACCCAGTACTTC
CASNVVGTEETQYF
>TRBJ2-3|TRBV7-2|.|.
TGTGCCAGCAGCCGGGGATACGTGGTGGATACGCAGTATTTT
CASSRGYVVDTQYF
>TRBJ1-2|TRBV6-6|TRBD1|.
TGTGCCAGCAGTTACAGGGGGCGCGGTAGGGATGGCTACACCTTC
CASSYRGRGRDGYTF
>TRBJ2-3|TRBV29-1|TRBD2|.
TGCAGCGTTCTTTCCGGAAGCGGGGGGGCAGATACGCAGTATTTT
CSVLSGSGGADTQYF
>TRBJ2-5|TRBV6-5|TRBD2|few
TGTGCCAGCAGTTACCCTAGCGGGGGGGAAGAGACCCAGTACTTC
CASSYPSGGEETQYF
>TRBJ1-6|TRBV5-1|TRBD1|once
TGCGCCAGCAGCTGGGCCGGGACAGGGGGCAATTCACCCCTCCACTTT
CASSWAGTGGNSPLHF
>TRBJ2-7|TRBV28|.|.
TGTGCCAGCAGCCGCCCACAGGGCTCTGGGAACGAGCAGTACTTC
CASSRPQGSGNEQYF
>TRBJ2-1|TRBV5-1|TRBD2|.
TGCGCCAGCAGCTTGGAGGTAGCGGGGGGGCCTGAGCAGTTCTTC
CASSLEVAGGPEQFF
>TRBJ2-7|TRBV27|TRBD1|.
TGTGCCAGCAGTTTCGGACAGGGTCAACCCTCATCCTCCTACGAGCAGTACTTC
CASSFGQGQPSSSYEQYF
>TRBJ2-5|TRBV5-6|.|.
TGTGCCAGCAGCGGCAGGAACAGGGTGGAGACCCAGTACTTC
CASSGRNRVETQYF
>TRBJ2-4|TRBV28|.|.
TGTGCCAGCACCCCAGCGGGCGCCTCCAAAAACAGTCAGTACTTC
CASTPAGASKNSQYF
>TRBJ2-7|TRBV25-1|.|.
TGTGCCAGCAGTAAACAGGGATGGGGCCCATACGAGCAGTACTTC
CASSKQGWGPYEQYF
>TRBJ1-2|TRBV7-2|TRBD1|.
TGTGCCAGCAGCCCCTCGAGGACAGGAAACTATGGCTACACCTTC
CASSPSRTGNYGYTF
>TRBJ2-1|TRBV13|TRBD1|.
TGTGCCAGCAGCCCTGGGACAGGGATATACAATGAGCAGTTCTTC
CASSPGTGIYNEQFF